This TCR beta chain came from a study of blood T cell repertoires in COVID-19. The method was immunoSEQ multiplex PCR; TCRdb's version includes in-frame clones alone and lacks a portion of them. The data show over 70,000 clones, around 80% seen once. This clone has just a few counts. The CDR3 sequence is 16 residues long. V shed 1 base, J shed 4 bases, and the junction held 5 bases outside the gene matches. CDR1 MNHEY and CDR2 SVGEGT come from the germline V gene. The sequence came from a man between 65 and 85 years old who had recovered from COVID-19. The V gene is TRBV6-2 or TRBV6-3, the J gene TRBJ2-5; 11 bases match TRBD2. Sequenced material: peripheral blood. The chain's CDR3 is CASSYFSGGAGETQYF. CDR3 nucleotide sequence: TGTGCCAGCAGTTACTTTAGCGGGGGGGCTGGAGAGACCCAGTACTTC.